Listed below are T cell receptor beta chains from one sample, sequenced in a study of a mutant IDH1 vaccine in newly diagnosed glioma. TCRdb keeps only in-frame clones here, not all; method: immunoSEQ multiplex PCR. The sample contains about 51,000 clones, around 80% of which appear only once. No antigen has been identified for these receptors. The sequencing used PBMCs, collected from a glioma patient whose treatment included an IDH1 peptide vaccine. The receptors were sampled from a woman in her thirties or forties with glioma. Each CDR3 is given with its conserved first and last residue. D genes are given only for firm matches. For some rows the clone size is stated as once, few or many, or as a class when expanded; others skip it.

j_call	v_call	d_call	clone_size	cdr3_nt	cdr3_aa
TRBJ1-1	TRBV19	TRBD1	.	TGTGCCAGTAGTTCAGGACAGGCGAACACTGAAGCTTTCTTT	CASSSGQANTEAFF
TRBJ1-1	TRBV9	.	few	TGTGCCAGCAGCGTAGTTCTGGGCTCAGAAGCTTTCTTT	CASSVVLGSEAFF
TRBJ1-6	TRBV7-9	.	.	TGTGCCAGCAGACCTACGCTCAGGGACGGTTTTAATTCACCCCTCCACTTT	CASRPTLRDGFNSPLHF
TRBJ2-1	TRBV6-5	TRBD2	once	TGTGCCAGCAGTTACTCGACTAGCGGGCCCGGCCAGTTCTTC	CASSYSTSGPGQFF
TRBJ2-3	TRBV13	TRBD1	.	TGTGCCAGCAGCCTACGACAGGGTTGGGGCACAGATACGCAGTATTTT	CASSLRQGWGTDTQYF
TRBJ2-7	TRBV18	.	.	TGTGCCAGCTCGACCGGGACTCGGCACGGTTACGAGCAGTACTTC	CASSTGTRHGYEQYF
TRBJ2-2	TRBV12-5	.	.	TGTGCTAGTGGCTCCCCCCGGGGGCGTAAGTCCGGGGAGCTGTTTTTT	CASGSPRGRKSGELFF
TRBJ2-7	TRBV27	.	.	TGTGCCAGCAGTTTATCGGGCAGCTACGAGCAGTACTTC	CASSLSGSYEQYF
TRBJ2-3	TRBV30	.	.	TGTGCCTGGAGTTTGACAGTGTATACGCAGTATTTT	CAWSLTVYTQYF
TRBJ1-4	TRBV4-3	TRBD1	.	TGCGCCAGCAGCCTCGGGACAGTCGAAGTAAAACTGTTTTTT	CASSLGTVEVKLFF
TRBJ1-2	TRBV5-1	.	.	TGCGCCAGCAGCCTTGCCGGACGCCTTGTGCCTGGCTACACCTTC	CASSLAGRLVPGYTF
TRBJ1-4	TRBV6-5	.	few	TGTGCCAGCAGTTACGATCATCCTAATGAAAAACTGTTTTTT	CASSYDHPNEKLFF
TRBJ2-7	TRBV11-1	TRBD2	.	TGTGCCAGCAGCTTAATAGCGGGGGGGCCTCGGGAGCAGTACTTC	CASSLIAGGPREQYF
TRBJ1-2	TRBV11-2	.	.	TGTGCCAGCAGCTTTGAGATCGGGAGGAACTATGGCTACACCTTC	CASSFEIGRNYGYTF
TRBJ1-1	TRBV21-1	.	.	TGTGCCAGCAGCAAAAGGATGGGGGATGAAGCTTTCTTT	CASSKRMGDEAFF
TRBJ1-5	TRBV7-2	TRBD1	.	TGTGCCAGCAGCCCACGTCCGCAGGGGGGATATAGCAATCAGCCCCAGCATTTT	CASSPRPQGGYSNQPQHF
TRBJ2-2	TRBV6-1	TRBD2	.	TGTGCCAGCAGTCCGGGACTAGACACCGGGGAGCTGTTTTTT	CASSPGLDTGELFF
TRBJ1-5	TRBV12-5	.	.	TGTGCTAGTGCCCTAAGATCCCTTAATCAGCCCCAGCATTTT	CASALRSLNQPQHF
TRBJ2-2	TRBV6-5	.	.	TGTGCCAGCAGATACCTCTACAGGGTAAACACCGGGGAGCTGTTTTTT	CASRYLYRVNTGELFF
TRBJ2-3	TRBV6-4	TRBD2	.	TGTGCCAGCAGTAAGGGACTAGCGGGGAGCACAGATACGCAGTATTTT	CASSKGLAGSTDTQYF
TRBJ1-1	TRBV10-2	.	.	TGCGCCAGCAGTGAGACCAGGCAGGTTAACACTGAAGCTTTCTTT	CASSETRQVNTEAFF
TRBJ2-5	TRBV5-4	.	few	TGTGCCAGCAGTTACACAGGGTGGTCGGAGGAGACCCAGTACTTC	CASSYTGWSEETQYF
TRBJ2-7	TRBV5-6	.	.	TGTGCCAGCAGCTTGGATAGATACGAGCAGTACTTC	CASSLDRYEQYF
TRBJ2-3	TRBV6-5	.	.	TGTGCCAGCAGTTACTCCTCGGTCACACGGGCAGATACGCAGTATTTT	CASSYSSVTRADTQYF
TRBJ1-4	TRBV7-9	.	few	TGTGCCAGCACCTCGGACTGGGTGAGGGGTGAAAAACTGTTTTTT	CASTSDWVRGEKLFF
TRBJ1-4	TRBV7-6	.	.	TGTGCCAGCAGCTTCAGCAGGGCTAGTGAAAAACTGTTTTTT	CASSFSRASEKLFF
TRBJ2-3	TRBV6-5	.	.	TGTGCCAGCGGAATGCTAGGCGGACCCACAGATACGCAGTATTTT	CASGMLGGPTDTQYF
TRBJ1-6	TRBV10-1	.	.	TGCGCCAGCAGAGAAGGGTTCGACTCACCCCTCCACTTT	CASREGFDSPLHF
TRBJ1-2	TRBV19	.	.	TGTGCCAGTAGTATAAGCAGGAACAACTATGGCTACACCTTC	CASSISRNNYGYTF
TRBJ2-7	TRBV10-3	.	.	TGTGCCATCGGGGATAACTACGAGCAGTACTTC	CAIGDNYEQYF
TRBJ1-2	TRBV6-6	TRBD1	.	TGTGCCAGCAGTTACTCGAAAGGGACAGGAGTTTATAGCTACACCTTC	CASSYSKGTGVYSYTF
TRBJ1-5	TRBV6-5	.	.	TGTGCCAGCAGACTGGACCAGAATAGCAATCAGCCCCAGCATTTT	CASRLDQNSNQPQHF
TRBJ2-5	TRBV5-6	TRBD1	.	TGTGCCAGCAGCTTGGGACAGGGCTTTATCCAAGAGACCCAGTACTTC	CASSLGQGFIQETQYF
TRBJ2-2	TRBV5-6	.	.	TGTGCCAGCAGCCTGGGACCCCTGGAGCTGTTTTTT	CASSLGPLELFF
TRBJ2-7	TRBV10-1	.	.	TGCGCCAGCAGTACAGACAACTACGAGCAGTACTTC	CASSTDNYEQYF
TRBJ1-3	TRBV6-1	.	.	TGTGCCAGCAGCCAGGCGAGCTCTGGAAACACCATATATTTT	CASSQASSGNTIYF
TRBJ2-5	TRBV10-3	TRBD2	once	TGTGCCATCAGTAGGGGACTAGCGGGGGGGCAAGAGACCCAGTACTTC	CAISRGLAGGQETQYF
TRBJ1-2	TRBV14	.	.	TGTGCCAGCCGAGATGGGACACCAACGGGCTACACCTTC	CASRDGTPTGYTF
TRBJ1-1	TRBV11-3	.	few	TGTGCCAGCCGCTGGGGGGACACTGAAGCTTTCTTT	CASRWGDTEAFF
TRBJ1-1	TRBV2	TRBD1	.	TGTGCCAGCAGTGACCAGGGGGAAACTGAAGCTTTCTTT	CASSDQGETEAFF
TRBJ1-1	TRBV7-3	.	.	TGTGCCAGCAGCCCTGGACCAAACACTGAAGCTTTCTTT	CASSPGPNTEAFF